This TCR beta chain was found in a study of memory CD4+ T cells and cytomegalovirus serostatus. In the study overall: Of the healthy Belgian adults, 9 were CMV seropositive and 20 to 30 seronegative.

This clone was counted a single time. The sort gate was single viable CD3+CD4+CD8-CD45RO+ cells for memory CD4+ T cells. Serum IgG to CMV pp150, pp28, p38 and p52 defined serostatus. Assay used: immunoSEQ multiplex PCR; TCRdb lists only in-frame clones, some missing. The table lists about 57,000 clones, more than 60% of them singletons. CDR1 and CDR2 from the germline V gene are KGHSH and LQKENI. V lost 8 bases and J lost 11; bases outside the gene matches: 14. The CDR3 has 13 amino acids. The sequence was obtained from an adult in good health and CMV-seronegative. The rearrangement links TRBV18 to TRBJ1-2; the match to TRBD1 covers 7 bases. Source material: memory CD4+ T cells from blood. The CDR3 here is CASQTKDRMKYTF. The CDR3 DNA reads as TGTGCCAGCCAGACCAAGGACAGGATGAAGTACACCTTC.